The 16 T cell receptor beta chains presented below share a single source sample, sequenced in a study of regulatory T cells in long-lasting Graves disease. As for time point: newly diagnosed GD, antithyroid drugs for less than 3 months. Scientists built the TCR library using RNA that was extracted from PBMCs. Building the TCR beta libraries relied on iRepertoire HTBI primers, and CDR3 regions underwent Arm-PCR. TCRdb passed the multiplex PCR reads through MiXCR, listing each CDR3 protein once. There are some 500,000 distinct CDR3 sequences in the sample; around 15% occur only once, and 20% to 25% lies in the top ten. These data also featured in a second study, about T cells in Graves' hyperthyroidism and ophthalmopathy.

This specimen consisted of peripheral blood mononuclear cells (PBMCs), obtained at new diagnosis, from a patient treated with antithyroid drugs. The receptors come from a woman aged 40-65 years with Graves disease.

This clonotype has a count of ten or more. The J gene is TRBJ1-1, the V gene TRBV20-1, with D perhaps matching TRBD1 (6 bases). Germline V gene sequence: CDR1 DFQATT, CDR2 SNEGSKA (reference sequence). The V end lost 6 bases, the J end lost 10 bases, and 21 bases lay between the germline ends. The CDR3 extends over 13 amino acids. The CDR3 spells CSARDQQGKGAFF. CDR3 in DNA: TGCAGTGCGCGGGATCAACAGGGTAAGGGAGCTTTCTTT.

This clonotype was counted ten times or more. One end of the junction is discordant with germline, which a read error may explain. The chain employs TRBV5-1 and TRBJ2-3; D unclear. Looked up from germline, CDR1 is SGHRS and CDR2 is YFSETQ. The CDR3 runs to 15 residues. This CDR3 reads CASSLEGRTTDTQYF. The CDR3 region has the DNA TGTGCCAGCAGCTTAGAAGGCAGAACTACAGATACGCAGTATTTT.

The chain recombines TRBV6-1 with TRBJ2-2, with 8 bases aligning to TRBD2. The V segment lost 8 bases and the J segment 0 bases; nucleotides outside the gene matches: 2. The V gene's germline CDR1 is MNHNS and CDR2 SASEGT. The CDR3 loop spans 14 amino acids. In DNA, the CDR3 is TGTGCCAGCCACGGGGGGGCGAACACCGGGGAGCTGTTTTTT. It encodes CASHGGANTGELFF.

The chain couples TRBV7-9 to TRBJ2-2; D is undetermined. Trimming took off 3 bases at V and 4 bases at J, with 9 bases between the two ends. This CDR3 is 14 amino acids long. Germline-derived CDR1 and CDR2 are SEHNR and FQNEAQ (reference sequence). CDR3 amino acids: CASSLSVTTGELFF. Here the CDR3 DNA reads TGTGCCAGCAGCTTGTCAGTAACCACCGGGGAGCTGTTTTTT.

This clonotype occurred a few times. The rearrangement links TRBV4-1 to TRBJ1-5; the D is unclear. The CDR3 length is 15 residues. Germline assignment: CDR1 MGHRA and CDR2 YSYEKL. The V gene lost 0 bases and the J gene lost 3 bases, with 9 bases spanning the gap. The CDR3 protein is CASSQDGRNNQPQHF. The CDR3 nucleotides are TGCGCCAGCAGCCAAGATGGGCGGAACAATCAGCCCCAGCATTTT.

The J gene is TRBJ2-5, the V gene TRBV4-1; 8 positions match TRBD1. The V gene's germline CDR1 is MGHRA and CDR2 YSYEKL. The V gene end was trimmed by 0 bases and the J gene end by 1 base; junction bases not matched to a gene: 4. This CDR3 is built from 16 residues. As DNA, the CDR3 is TGCGCCAGCAGCCAAGACGGGACAGGTGGCCAAGAGACCCAGTACTTC. Residues: CASSQDGTGGQETQYF.

This clonotype was detected many times. This chain uses TRBV2 with TRBJ1-2; 7 nucleotides match TRBD1. CDR1 and CDR2 (germline): SNHLY, FYNNEI. With 6 bases clipped from V and 7 bases from J, the junction kept 17 bases outside the gene matches. The length of the CDR3 is 16 residues. The CDR3 is CASSLITGAPPGGYTF. CDR3 nucleotides: TGTGCCAGCAGCCTGATTACAGGGGCCCCGCCCGGTGGCTACACCTTC.

This clonotype was counted many times. Mismatch with germline at one junction end may stem from a read error. This chain joins TRBV2 and TRBJ1-6; no firm D call. The CDR3 covers 13 residues. Germline V CDR1 and CDR2: SNHLY, FYNNEI. CDR3 residues: CASSEGREGTLHF. The CDR3, as DNA: TGTGCCAGCAGCGAAGGGAGGGAGGGCACCCTCCACTTT. The full variable domain, its missing parts supplied by reference TRBV2 and TRBJ1-6, is EPEVTQTPSHQVTQMGQEVILRCVPISNHLYFYWYRQILGQKVEFLVSFYNNEISEKSEIFDDQFSVERPDGSNFTLKIRSTKLEDSAMYFCASSEGREGTLHFGNGTRLTVT.

This clonotype was seen repeatedly, ten times or more. V and J are TRBV2 and TRBJ2-5; D is ambiguous. Germline values: CDR1 SNHLY, CDR2 FYNNEI. The CDR3 runs to 12 residues. Trimming stripped 3 bases from V and 0 bases from J, with 2 bases between. This chain's CDR3 is CASSDNQETQYF. In DNA, the CDR3 is TGTGCCAGCAGTGATAACCAAGAGACCCAGTACTTC. Variable domain in full (rest from reference TRBV2 and TRBJ2-5): EPEVTQTPSHQVTQMGQEVILRCVPISNHLYFYWYRQILGQKVEFLVSFYNNEISEKSEIFDDQFSVERPDGSNFTLKIRSTKLEDSAMYFCASSDNQETQYFGPGTRLLVL.

Many counts were recorded for this clonotype. The chain uses TRBV3-1 and TRBJ2-5; a weak D match, TRBD2 (6 bases). This CDR3 contains 15 residues. Germline V gene data show CDR1 as LGHDT and CDR2 as YNNKEL (reference sequence). V shed 4 bases and J shed 1 base, with 13 bases lying between them. The CDR3 protein is CASSPTPSAQETQYF. The CDR3 DNA sequence: TGTGCCAGCAGCCCGACCCCTAGCGCCCAAGAGACCCAGTACTTC.

This clonotype was seen repeatedly, ten times or more. The chain combines TRBV20-1 with TRBJ2-7, with 7 positions matching TRBD1. V dropped 3 bases and J dropped 5; count of bases not matched to a gene: 10. The CDR3 consists of 14 residues. Germline loops: CDR1 DFQATT, CDR2 SNEGSKA (reference sequence). CDR3 region: CSASPQGVEDEQYF. The CDR3 nucleotides are TGCAGTGCTAGCCCTCAGGGGGTAGAAGACGAGCAGTACTTC.

This clonotype was observed a few times. The chain carries TRBV10-3 and TRBJ1-2; D unresolved. Germline V CDR1 and CDR2: ENHRY, SYGVKD. The CDR3 covers 12 residues. V was cut by 8 bases and J by 6 bases, with 13 bases left in between. The CDR3 DNA is TGTGCCATCTCCGACGGTTACAATGGCTACACCTTC. This codes for CAISDGYNGYTF.

V and J are TRBV6-1 and TRBJ2-7; TRBD1 agrees at 9 bases. V dropped 9 bases and J dropped 0; count of bases not matched to a gene: 6. Germline-derived CDR1 and CDR2 are MNHNS and SASEGT. The CDR3 has 14 amino acids. Written as DNA, the CDR3 is TGTGCCAGTTCCGGGGACAGGGCCTCCTACGAGCAGTACTTC. Residues: CASSGDRASYEQYF.

This clonotype was detected ten times or more. This chain connects TRBV3-1 to TRBJ2-5; D may be TRBD1 or TRBD2 (5 bases each). V gave up 4 bases and J gave up 5 bases, with 14 bases separating them. Germline assignment: CDR1 LGHDT and CDR2 YNNKEL (reference sequence). The CDR3 runs 14 residues. Here the CDR3 reads CASSPLEGRETQYF. CDR3 coding DNA: TGTGCCAGCAGCCCCCTTGAGGGACGGGAGACCCAGTACTTC.

This clonotype showed up many times. J is TRBJ2-5 and V is TRBV15; the D gene could be TRBD1 or TRBD2 (6 bases each). CDR3 length: 14 amino acids. Germline lookup yields CDR1 LNHNV and CDR2 YYDKDF (reference sequence). V was cut by 1 base and J by 7 bases, with 13 bases left in between. CDR3 coding DNA: TGTGCCACCAGCAGAGGGACAGTCGGGGGGACCCAGTACTTC. This gives the protein CATSRGTVGGTQYF.

This clonotype was counted ten times or more. The rearrangement uses TRBV2 and TRBJ1-4; TRBD1 matches at 8 bases. The V gene end was trimmed by 4 bases and the J gene end by 6 bases; junction bases not matched to a gene: 7. This CDR3 has 15 amino acids. CDR1 and CDR2 (germline): SNHLY, FYNNEI. CDR3 nucleotides: TGTGCCAGCAGTGTACAGGGGGTTGGTGATGAAAAACTGTTTTTT. Protein sequence: CASSVQGVGDEKLFF.